This record covers a single TCR beta chain. What the recovered Cohort 3 donors had was two negative PCRs, clearance, or symptom resolution. The V end was cut by 2 bases, the J end by 7 bases, with 11 bases between. Germline V gives CDR1 MNHEY, CDR2 SMNVEV (reference sequence). CDR3 size: 13 residues. Measured with immunoSEQ multiplex PCR; TCRdb has only the in-frame clones, and not every one. The data show about 380,000 clones, roughly 90% seen once. The record originates from a study of blood T cell repertoires in COVID-19. Looking at the study overall: The analysed material was cDNA or gDNA that came from T cells, B-cell-depleted T cells, or PBMCs.

The sequencing sample was made of PBMCs or T cells enriched from blood (not recorded which). This sequence joins TRBV27 and TRBJ1-1; TRBD1 is a possible D gene (6 bases). The receptor was isolated from a woman in her twenties or thirties who had recovered from COVID-19. CDR3 DNA sequence: TGTGCCAGCAGTTTAGGGGGCCCGCGTGAAGCTTTCTTT. Amino acids: CASSLGGPREAFF.